The entry that follows covers one TCR beta chain sequence. The CDR3 contains 12 residues. With 5 bases removed from V and 9 bases from J, the gap between germline ends came to 11 bases. Per the germline V gene, CDR1 is LNHDA and CDR2 is SQIVND (reference sequence). These data originate in a study of OX40 agonist ivuxolimab in advanced cancers. Across the study: Males comprised approximately 81% of the group, whose mean age was 60 years (range roughly 23 to 80).

Only in-frame clones appear in the TCRdb table, and some are missing; sequencing was by immunoSEQ multiplex PCR. The sample gives about 59,000 clones, 90% to 95% of which show up once; approximately 18% is in the top ten. The chain couples TRBV19 to TRBJ1-3; D is unresolved. The material was CD4+ or CD8+ T cells sorted from blood, obtained in a trial of the OX40 agonist ivuxolimab. The origin of this receptor is an adult with an advanced solid tumor such as melanoma, head and neck, liver or kidney cancer. CDR3 sequence: CASSPGGSTIYF. DNA for the CDR3: TGTGCCAGTAGTCCCGGTGGGAGCACCATATATTTT.